This T cell receptor beta chain derives from a study of T cell responses to AZD1222 COVID-19 vaccine. The study, taken as a whole, reports: Clonal diversity was possibly underestimated, and white British individuals and females predominated among donors. CD4 TCRs covered the whole spike, strongest at regions 160-218 and 743-854.

The CDR3 sequence is 13 residues long. Losses at the gene ends were 1 base for V and 7 bases for J; bases not matched to a gene: 3. The germline V gene has CDR1 SEHNR and CDR2 FQNEAQ (reference sequence). Turning to this clone: The antigen is unknown.

Sequencing was performed with immunoSEQ multiplex PCR; in TCRdb, only in-frame clones are kept and a portion is missing. The table shows 150,000 to 200,000 clones, with 85% to 90% occurring only once. The chain employs TRBV7-9 and TRBJ1-2; 7 bases are shared with TRBD1. This clonotype originated in an adult in good health. The specimen was peripheral blood, collected on day 0 of MenACWY control vaccination. CDR3 in amino acids: CASSLEQGIGYTF. CDR3 sequence (DNA): TGTGCCAGCAGCTTAGAACAGGGGATTGGCTACACCTTC.